These 7 T cell receptor beta chains originate from one sample sequenced in a study of blood T cell repertoires in COVID-19. Using immunoSEQ multiplex PCR, the repertoire was profiled, and TCRdb retains in-frame clones only, with some absent. Here the sample spans a few hundred thousand clones, more than 80% being singletons. Sequencing was done on a sample of PBMCs or T cells enriched from blood (not recorded which). These receptors were obtained from a man under 40 who had recovered from COVID-19.

V is TRBV28 and J is TRBJ1-1; D call uncertain. The V and J ends lost 2 bases and 0 bases respectively, with 13 bases between them. The CDR3 is 16 amino acids. Germline V gene sequence: CDR1 MDHEN, CDR2 SYDVKM. The CDR3 loop is CASSLPGKGMNTEAFF. For the CDR3, the DNA is TGTGCCAGCAGTTTACCGGGAAAAGGGATGAACACTGAAGCTTTCTTT.

This chain links TRBV6-5 with TRBJ2-1; 9 bases are a match to TRBD1. CDR1 is MNHEY, CDR2 SVGAGI, per germline. The CDR3 consists of 16 residues. V lost 0 bases and J lost 7; bases outside the gene matches: 7. The CDR3 spells CASSYSGTGLQNEQFF. The CDR3 DNA follows: TGTGCCAGCAGTTACTCTGGGACAGGGCTACAAAATGAGCAGTTCTTC.

CDR3: CASSITWAPNQPQHF. DNA of the CDR3: TGTGCCAGTAGTATAACCTGGGCCCCCAATCAGCCCCAGCATTTT. This chain connects TRBV19 to TRBJ1-5; D remains ambiguous. This CDR3 contains 15 residues. Trimming took off 2 bases at V and 3 bases at J, with 11 bases between the two ends. Per the germline V gene, CDR1 is LNHDA and CDR2 is SQIVND (reference sequence).

The chain couples TRBV7-9 to TRBJ2-5, with TRBD2 identical over 8 bases. V dropped 5 bases and J dropped 5; count of bases not matched to a gene: 10. Germline assignment: CDR1 SEHNR and CDR2 FQNEAQ (reference sequence). This CDR3 has 15 amino acids. The CDR3: CASSLPGLASETQYF. In DNA, the CDR3 is TGTGCCAGCAGCCTCCCAGGACTAGCTAGTGAGACCCAGTACTTC.

This chain links TRBV10-3 with TRBJ1-2; 7 positions agree with TRBD1. The CDR3 has 13 amino acids. CDR1 is ENHRY and CDR2 is SYGVKD in the germline V gene. J gave up 8 bases and V 5 bases, and 8 bases lay outside the gene matches. The CDR3 loop reads CAISPDRVGGYTF. The CDR3 region has the DNA TGTGCCATCAGTCCTGACAGGGTGGGGGGCTACACCTTC.

This clone was picked up one time. Additional DNA sequences in this sample encode the identical CDR3. The chain joins TRBV6-5 to TRBJ1-5; D remains ambiguous. This CDR3 is built from 13 residues. V was cut by 6 bases and J by 0 bases, with 6 bases left in between. CDR1 MNHEY and CDR2 SVGAGI come from the germline V gene. CDR3 DNA sequence: TGTGCCAGCAGGCGAAATAGCAATCAGCCCCAGCATTTT. Protein: CASRRNSNQPQHF.

The chain combines TRBV7-2 with TRBJ2-2; D may be TRBD1 (6 bases). V was clipped by 4 bases and J by 7 bases, with 16 bases between them. This CDR3 comprises 15 residues. Germline lookup yields CDR1 SGHTA and CDR2 FQGNSA. The CDR3 DNA reads TGTGCCAGCAGCTGGGGCCAGGGGTTTGGCGGGGAGCTGTTTTTT. Its translation is CASSWGQGFGGELFF.